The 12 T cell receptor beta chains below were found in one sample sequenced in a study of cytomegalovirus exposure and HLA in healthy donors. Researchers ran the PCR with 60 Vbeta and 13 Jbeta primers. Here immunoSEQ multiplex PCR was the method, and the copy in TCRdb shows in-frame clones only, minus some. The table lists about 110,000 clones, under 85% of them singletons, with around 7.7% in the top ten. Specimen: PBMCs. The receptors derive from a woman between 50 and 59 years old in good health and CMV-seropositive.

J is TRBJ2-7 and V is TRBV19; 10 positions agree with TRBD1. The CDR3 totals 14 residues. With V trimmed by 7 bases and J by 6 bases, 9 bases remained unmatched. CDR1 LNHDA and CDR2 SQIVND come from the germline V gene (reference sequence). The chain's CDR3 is CASTRGDRGGEQYF. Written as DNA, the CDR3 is TGTGCCAGTACCCGGGGGGACAGGGGCGGCGAGCAGTACTTC.

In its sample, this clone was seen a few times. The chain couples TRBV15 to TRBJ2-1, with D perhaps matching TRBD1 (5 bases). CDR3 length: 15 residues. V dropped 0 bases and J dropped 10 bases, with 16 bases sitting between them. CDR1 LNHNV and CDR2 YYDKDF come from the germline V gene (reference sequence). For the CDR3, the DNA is TGTGCCACCAGCAGAGATCTTGGGGCCCTGGGGGAGCAGTTCTTC. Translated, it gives CATSRDLGALGEQFF.

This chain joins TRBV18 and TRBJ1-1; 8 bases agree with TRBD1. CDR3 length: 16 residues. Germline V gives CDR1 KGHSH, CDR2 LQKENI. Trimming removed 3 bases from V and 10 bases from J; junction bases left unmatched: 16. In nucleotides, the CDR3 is TGTGCCAGCTCACCGGATACAGGGGGTTTTCGAGCTGGAGCTTTCTTT. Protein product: CASSPDTGGFRAGAFF.

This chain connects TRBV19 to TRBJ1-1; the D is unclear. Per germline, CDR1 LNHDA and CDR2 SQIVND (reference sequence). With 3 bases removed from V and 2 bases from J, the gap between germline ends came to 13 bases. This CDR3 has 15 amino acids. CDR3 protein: CASSIEGTANTEAFF. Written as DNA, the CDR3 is TGTGCCAGTAGTATCGAGGGCACAGCCAACACTGAAGCTTTCTTT.

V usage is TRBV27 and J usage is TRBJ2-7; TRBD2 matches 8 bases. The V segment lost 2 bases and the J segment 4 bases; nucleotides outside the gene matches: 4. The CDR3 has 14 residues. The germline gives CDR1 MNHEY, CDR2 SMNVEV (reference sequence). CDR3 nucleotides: TGTGCCAGCAGTTTAAAGCGGGAGCGGTACGAGCAGTACTTC. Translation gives CASSLKRERYEQYF.

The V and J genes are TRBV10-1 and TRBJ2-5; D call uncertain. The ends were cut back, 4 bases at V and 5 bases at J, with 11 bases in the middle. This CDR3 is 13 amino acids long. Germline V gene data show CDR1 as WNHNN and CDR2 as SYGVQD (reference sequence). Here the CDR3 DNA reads TGCGCCAGCAGTGCCGCGGCCCCTGAGACCCAGTACTTC. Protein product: CASSAAAPETQYF.

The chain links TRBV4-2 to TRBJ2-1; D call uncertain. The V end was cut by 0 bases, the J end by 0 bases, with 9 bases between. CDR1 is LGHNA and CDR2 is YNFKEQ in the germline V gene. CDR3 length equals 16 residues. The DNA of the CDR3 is TGTGCCAGCAGCCAAGAGGCAGCGACCTCCTACAATGAGCAGTTCTTC. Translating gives CASSQEAATSYNEQFF.

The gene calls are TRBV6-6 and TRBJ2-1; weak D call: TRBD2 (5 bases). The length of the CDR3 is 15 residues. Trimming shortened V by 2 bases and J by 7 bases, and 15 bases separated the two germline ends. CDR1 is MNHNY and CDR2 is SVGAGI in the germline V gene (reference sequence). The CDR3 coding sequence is TGTGCCAGCAGTTACGAGGGCTCCGACGTTAATGAGCAGTTCTTC. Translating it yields CASSYEGSDVNEQFF.

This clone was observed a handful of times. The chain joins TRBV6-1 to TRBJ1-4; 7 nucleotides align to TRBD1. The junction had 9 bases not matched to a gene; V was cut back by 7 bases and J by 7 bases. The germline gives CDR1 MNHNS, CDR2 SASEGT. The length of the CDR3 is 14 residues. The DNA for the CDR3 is TGTGCCAGCATCGGAGGGACAGCGCTTGAAAAACTGTTTTTT. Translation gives CASIGGTALEKLFF.

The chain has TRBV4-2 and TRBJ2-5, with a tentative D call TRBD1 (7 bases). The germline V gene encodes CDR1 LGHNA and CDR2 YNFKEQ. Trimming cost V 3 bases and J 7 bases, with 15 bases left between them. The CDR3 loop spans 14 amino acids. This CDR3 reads CASSQLGTAGTQYF. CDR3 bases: TGTGCCAGCAGCCAGCTTGGGACAGCGGGGACCCAGTACTTC.

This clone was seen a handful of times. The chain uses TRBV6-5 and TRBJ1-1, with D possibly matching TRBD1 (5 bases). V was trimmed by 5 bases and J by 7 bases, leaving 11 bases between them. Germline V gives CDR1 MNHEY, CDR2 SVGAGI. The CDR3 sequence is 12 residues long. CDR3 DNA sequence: TGTGCCAGCAGTAAGGGGCTCGGTGAAGCTTTCTTT. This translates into CASSKGLGEAFF.

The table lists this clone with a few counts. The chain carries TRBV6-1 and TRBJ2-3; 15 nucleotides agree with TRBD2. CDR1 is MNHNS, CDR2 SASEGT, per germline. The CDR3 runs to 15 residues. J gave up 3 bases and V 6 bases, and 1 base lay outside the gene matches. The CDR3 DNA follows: TGTGCCAGCAGGGGGACTAGCGGGGGGACAGATACGCAGTATTTT. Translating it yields CASRGTSGGTDTQYF.